The 28 T cell receptor beta chains listed next were all sequenced from one sample in a study of control samples from healthy donors and cancer patients. Sequencing was performed with immunoSEQ multiplex PCR; in TCRdb, only in-frame clones are kept and a portion is missing. The data hold more than 100,000 clones, with approximately 90% observed a single time. The specimen was blood. The receptors here all came from a young man in good health.

The chain is built from TRBV5-1 and TRBJ2-5, with TRBD2 identical over 11 bases. Germline CDR1 reads SGHRS; CDR2 reads YFSETQ. This CDR3 comprises 17 residues. The junction had 9 bases not matched to a gene; V was cut back by 0 bases and J by 5 bases. CDR3 amino acids: CASSLGLAGPSGETQYF. For the CDR3, the DNA is TGCGCCAGCAGCTTGGGACTAGCGGGGCCCTCAGGGGAGACCCAGTACTTC.

This rearrangement joins TRBV6-5 to TRBJ2-6; 8 bases fit TRBD1. The V segment lost 8 bases and the J segment 6 bases; nucleotides outside the gene matches: 3. This CDR3 comprises 13 residues. Germline V lookup: CDR1 MNHEY, CDR2 SVGAGI. This chain's CDR3 is CASRTGQANVLTF. The CDR3 bases are TGTGCCAGCCGGACAGGGCAGGCCAACGTCCTGACTTTC.

This clone was seen once. The J gene is TRBJ2-7, the V gene TRBV5-1; D might be TRBD1 (6 bases). The CDR3 is made up of 13 amino acids. V was trimmed by 2 bases and J by 2 bases, leaving 8 bases between them. The V gene's germline CDR1 is SGHRS and CDR2 YFSETQ. The DNA for the CDR3 is TGCGCCAGCAGCTTAAGGACAGCCTACGAGCAGTACTTC. This encodes CASSLRTAYEQYF.

The chain has TRBV7-9 and TRBJ1-5, with no clear D. Germline-derived CDR1 and CDR2 are SEHNR and FQNEAQ (reference sequence). The length of the CDR3 is 13 residues. The V gene lost 5 bases and the J gene lost 5 bases, with 10 bases spanning the gap. This CDR3 is CASSPSGDQPQHF. CDR3 DNA: TGTGCCAGCAGCCCCTCGGGCGATCAGCCCCAGCATTTT.

In regard to this clone: A read error may produce the germline difference seen at one junction end. This chain connects TRBV30 to TRBJ2-7, with D perhaps assigned TRBD1 or TRBD2 (6 bases each). Germline CDR1 and CDR2: GTSNPN and SVGIG (reference sequence). This CDR3 has 14 amino acids. In nucleotides, the CDR3 is TGTGCCGGGAGACGGTCCGGGGGCGGGGACGAGCAGTACTTC. This gives the protein CAGRRSGGGDEQYF.

This rearrangement joins TRBV6-5 to TRBJ1-5; 8 positions agree with TRBD1. V shed 6 bases and J 7 bases; nucleotides not matched to a gene: 11. Germline CDR1 and CDR2: MNHEY and SVGAGI. This CDR3 comprises 15 residues. DNA of the CDR3: TGTGCCAGCAGCCCGGAGCCAGGGGGCTACCAGCCCCAGCATTTT. Its translation: CASSPEPGGYQPQHF.

The chain links TRBV29-1 to TRBJ2-5; D might be TRBD1 or TRBD2, each matching 6 bases. Per germline, CDR1 SQVTM and CDR2 ANQGSEA. CDR3 length equals 13 residues. V gave up 7 bases and J gave up 5 bases, with 17 bases separating them. CDR3 loop: CSGPTGAGETQYF. The CDR3 DNA follows: TGCAGCGGGCCTACGGGGGCGGGGGAGACCCAGTACTTC.

The chain employs TRBV6-5 and TRBJ1-2; maybe TRBD1 (5 bases). V shed 5 bases and J shed 4 bases, with 8 bases lying between them. CDR3 length: 12 residues. From germline, CDR1 is MNHEY and CDR2 SVGAGI. Here the CDR3 reads CASSQGTYGYTF. CDR3 bases: TGTGCCAGCAGTCAGGGAACCTATGGCTACACCTTC.

This rearrangement joins TRBV3-1 (or the pseudogene TRBV3-2) to TRBJ1-6; no clear D. CDR1 is LGHDT, CDR2 YNNKEL, per germline (reference sequence). The CDR3 extends over 15 amino acids. The germline V and J ends were trimmed by 4 bases and 4 bases, with 11 bases remaining between them. Here the CDR3 reads CASSPPTHYNSPLHF. DNA for the CDR3: TGTGCCAGCAGCCCACCGACACATTATAATTCACCCCTCCACTTT.

The chain has TRBV5-1 and TRBJ2-2; D uncertain. With 1 base removed from V and 0 bases from J, the gap between germline ends came to 10 bases. Germline loops: CDR1 SGHRS, CDR2 YFSETQ. This CDR3 is 16 amino acids long. The chain's CDR3 is CASSLQPLSNTGELFF. The CDR3 DNA reads TGCGCCAGCAGCTTGCAACCGCTTTCGAACACCGGGGAGCTGTTTTTT.

The gene calls are TRBV7-2 and TRBJ2-1, with 7 bases matching TRBD2. The V gene's germline CDR1 is SGHTA and CDR2 FQGNSA. Germline trimming cut 3 bases from V and 11 bases from J; bases unmatched to any gene: 7. This CDR3 is built from 13 residues. The DNA of the CDR3 is TGTGCCAGCAGCTTGGGGGGGGACGGCAAGCAGTTCTTC. Translated, it gives CASSLGGDGKQFF.

The V call is TRBV19, the J call TRBJ1-5; D is uncertain. Germline CDR1 is LNHDA and CDR2 is SQIVND (reference sequence). This CDR3 is built from 16 residues. The germline V and J ends were trimmed by 5 bases and 1 base, with 15 bases remaining between them. The CDR3 DNA reads TGTGCCAGTAGTCCGCTGAAGGCCAGCAGCAATCAGCCCCAGCATTTT. Translated: CASSPLKASSNQPQHF.

The CDR3 DNA sequence: TGTGCCAGCAGCCCTAGCCGCGGTAGCAATCAGCCCCAGCATTTT. Translated: CASSPSRGSNQPQHF. This sequence joins TRBV7-9 and TRBJ1-5; D is ambiguous. The V gene lost 5 bases and the J gene lost 0 bases, with 11 bases spanning the gap. Germline loops: CDR1 SEHNR, CDR2 FQNEAQ (reference sequence). This CDR3 region has 15 residues.

The CDR3 sequence is CASSKQGGTEAFF. CDR3 sequence (DNA): TGTGCCAGCAGCAAACAGGGTGGAACTGAAGCTTTCTTT. The genes are TRBV11-3 and TRBJ1-1, with D possibly matching TRBD1 (6 bases). The CDR3 covers 13 residues. V dropped 5 bases and J dropped 5 bases, with 12 bases sitting between them. Germline V gives CDR1 SGHNT, CDR2 YENEEA.

The chain couples TRBV5-5 to TRBJ1-2, with 7 bases aligning to TRBD1. The CDR3 is 16 residues long. Looked up from germline, CDR1 is SGHKS and CDR2 is YYEKEE (reference sequence). V was pared by 5 bases and J by 4 bases, with 14 bases of the junction left unmatched. The CDR3 spells CASSPTTGQILYGYTF. CDR3 DNA sequence: TGTGCCAGCAGTCCTACCACGGGACAGATACTCTATGGCTACACCTTC.

The chain joins TRBV11-2 to TRBJ1-2; TRBD1 might be the D (5 bases). The V gene lost 3 bases and the J gene lost 8 bases, with 13 bases spanning the gap. CDR1 is SGHAT, CDR2 FQNNGV, per germline. The CDR3 is 13 amino acids. The CDR3 here is CASSLTRVSGYTF. The CDR3 DNA reads as TGTGCCAGCAGCTTGACCAGGGTCTCCGGCTACACCTTC.

V gene TRBV30 combines with J gene TRBJ1-6, with D hard to call. The CDR3 has 11 residues. CDR1 is GTSNPN, CDR2 SVGIG, per germline (reference sequence). V was pared by 4 bases and J by 7 bases, with 5 bases between. CDR3 loop: CAWTSNSPLHF. The CDR3 DNA sequence: TGTGCCTGGACGTCGAATTCACCCCTCCACTTT.

The genes are TRBV3-1 (or the pseudogene TRBV3-2) and TRBJ2-5, with D tentatively TRBD2 (6 bases). The CDR3 covers 15 residues. V was shortened by 5 bases and J by 2 bases, with 15 bases between the two germline ends. Germline CDR1 and CDR2: LGHDT and YNNKEL (reference sequence). The CDR3 is CASSFPGERQETQYF. Here the CDR3 DNA reads TGTGCCAGCAGCTTCCCGGGGGAACGGCAAGAGACCCAGTACTTC.

J is TRBJ2-1 and V is TRBV18, with D possibly being TRBD1 (6 bases). The CDR3 consists of 16 residues. Germline V gene lookup returns CDR1 KGHSH and CDR2 LQKENI. Trimming took 0 bases from V and 5 from J, leaving 14 bases between them. DNA of the CDR3: TGTGCCAGCTCACCACCCAGGGGAACCGATGACAATGAGCAGTTCTTC. Encoded protein: CASSPPRGTDDNEQFF. Variable domain in full (rest from reference TRBV18 and TRBJ2-1): NAGVMQNPRHLVRRRGQEARLRCSPMKGHSHVYWYRQLPEEGLKFMVYLQKENIIDESGMPKERFSAEFPKEGPSILRIQQVVRGDSAAYFCASSPPRGTDDNEQFFGPGTRLTVL.

The V and J genes are TRBV3-1 (or the pseudogene TRBV3-2) and TRBJ1-2; 9 bases are shared with TRBD1. V shed 4 bases, J shed 4 bases, and the junction held 7 bases outside the gene matches. There are 15 residues in the CDR3. Per the germline V gene, CDR1 is LGHDT and CDR2 is YNNKEL (reference sequence). The CDR3 here is CASSLRQGVGYGYTF. CDR3 in DNA: TGTGCCAGCAGCCTCCGACAGGGGGTGGGCTATGGCTACACCTTC.

V is TRBV7-3 and J is TRBJ1-1, with D possibly being TRBD1 (5 bases). Trimming took 5 bases from V and 4 from J, leaving 11 bases between them. The CDR3 extends over 13 amino acids. Looked up from germline, CDR1 is SGHTA and CDR2 is FQGTGA. DNA for the CDR3: TGTGCCAGCAGCATAGGGACGAGCACTGAAGCTTTCTTT. It translates to CASSIGTSTEAFF.

This clone appeared a few times. The chain links TRBV2 to TRBJ2-7; no clear D gene. Trimming stripped 6 bases from V and 2 bases from J, with 2 bases between. Germline CDR1 SNHLY, CDR2 FYNNEI. This CDR3 region has 10 residues. The CDR3 reads CASRTYEQYF. CDR3 in DNA: TGTGCCAGCAGGACCTACGAGCAGTACTTC.

The rearrangement joins TRBV2 to TRBJ1-2; 7 bases match TRBD1. The V gene's germline CDR1 is SNHLY and CDR2 FYNNEI. After removal of 6 bases from V and 4 bases from J, the junction contained 11 bases not matched to a gene. This CDR3 spans 15 amino acids. The CDR3 loop is CASSQLGQVPYGYTF. The CDR3 DNA follows: TGTGCCAGCAGCCAACTCGGACAGGTCCCCTATGGCTACACCTTC.

The chain recombines TRBV5-5 with TRBJ2-7; 9 bases match TRBD2. The CDR3 totals 15 residues. The V segment lost 0 bases and the J segment 4 bases; nucleotides outside the gene matches: 5. Germline lookup yields CDR1 SGHKS and CDR2 YYEKEE (reference sequence). CDR3 in DNA: TGTGCCAGCAGCTTGGCCGGGACTAGCAGGTACGAGCAGTACTTC. Translated: CASSLAGTSRYEQYF.

This clone is a singleton in its sample. The chain links TRBV11-2 to TRBJ1-4; D is perhaps TRBD1 (5 bases). This CDR3 is 14 amino acids long. CDR1 SGHAT and CDR2 FQNNGV come from the germline V gene. With 5 bases removed from V and 8 bases from J, the gap between germline ends came to 15 bases. CDR3 sequence reads: CASSPPGGGEKLFF. The CDR3 nucleotides read TGTGCCAGCAGCCCTCCCGGTGGGGGAGAAAAACTGTTTTTT. The full variable domain, in which reference TRBV11-2 and TRBJ1-4 provide the parts outside the CDR3, is EAGVAQSPRYKIIEKRQSVAFWCNPISGHATLYWYQQILGQGPKLLIQFQNNGVVDDSQLPKDRFSAERLKGVDSTLKIQPAKLEDSAVYLCASSPPGGGEKLFFGSGTQLSVL.

V usage is TRBV4-2 and J usage is TRBJ1-2; D is ambiguous. Trimming left V 0 bases short and J 1 base short, with 6 bases between. The CDR3 covers 14 residues. The V gene's germline CDR1 is LGHNA and CDR2 YNFKEQ. The CDR3 nucleotides read TGTGCCAGCAGCCAAGACCCCCTTAACTATGGCTACACCTTC. Encoded protein: CASSQDPLNYGYTF.

The J gene is TRBJ1-6, the V gene TRBV4-1; 7 nucleotides line up with TRBD1. The CDR3 is made up of 15 amino acids. With V trimmed by 0 bases and J by 8 bases, 4 bases remained unmatched. Germline CDR1 is MGHRA and CDR2 is YSYEKL. CDR3 in amino acids: CASSQDDRVYSPLHF. The CDR3 coding sequence is TGCGCCAGCAGCCAAGATGACAGGGTTTATTCACCCCTCCACTTT.

J is TRBJ1-1 and V is TRBV6-2 or TRBV6-3; possible D gene TRBD1, 6 bases. Trimming took off 5 bases at V and 4 bases at J, with 14 bases between the two ends. The germline CDR1 and CDR2 sequences are MNHEY and SVGEGT. There are 14 residues in the CDR3. The CDR3 DNA reads as TGTGCCAGCAGTAACTTACAGGGCCTCACTGAAGCTTTCTTT. This gives the protein CASSNLQGLTEAFF.